A selection of T cell receptor beta chains follows, all from one sample in a study of identical twins. MiXCR, applied by TCRdb to the 5' RACE reads, yields one record per CDR3 protein. Of 240,000 or so distinct CDR3 sequences listed, about 13% are singletons. The data also belong to a second study, concerning yellow fever vaccine responses in identical twins.

The sample comprised memory (CD45RO+) T cells sorted from blood. Receptors originate from a young woman in good health. Both conserved end residues are part of each CDR3. A D gene is named only where the DNA matches it firmly. Some rows have no size entry. The others give once, few or many, or a class for an expanded clone.

. TRBJ2-6 TRBV5-6 . CASSLGTSGANVLTF TGTGCCAGCAGCTTGGGTACCTCTGGGGCCAACGTCCTGACTTTC
TRBD2 TRBJ2-1 TRBV27 . CATLYSGGANEQFF TGTGCCACTTTGTATAGCGGGGGGGCCAATGAGCAGTTCTTC
. TRBJ2-2 TRBV11-1 once CASSRGLNTGELFF TGTGCCAGCAGTCGAGGGCTGAACACCGGGGAGCTGTTTTTT
. TRBJ2-3 TRBV6-5 few CASSYTEYTTDTQYF TGTGCCAGCAGTTACACCGAGTACACCACAGATACGCAGTATTTT
TRBD2 TRBJ2-5 TRBV6-1 . CASSATGTSGRTQYF TGTGCCAGCAGTGCTACCGGGACTAGCGGGAGGACCCAGTACTTC
TRBD2 TRBJ2-3 TRBV7-2 . CASSLVVAGDPPPTFSSTDTQYF TGTGCCAGCAGCTTAGTGGTAGCGGGAGACCCCCCACCCACCTTCTCTAGCACAGATACGCAGTATTTT
. TRBJ2-3 TRBV6-2/TRBV6-3 . CASKMDGRRSTDTRYF TGTGCCAGCAAAATGGACGGCCGACGAAGCACAGATACGCGGTATTTT
TRBD2 TRBJ2-1 TRBV5-4 few CASSLRAGEQFF TGTGCCAGCAGCTTGCGAGCGGGAGAGCAGTTCTTC
. TRBJ2-1 TRBV5-1 many CASSARGQENNEQFF TGCGCCAGCAGCGCCCGCGGGCAGGAGAACAATGAGCAGTTCTTC
. TRBJ2-7 TRBV4-2 few CASSQEQDYEQYF TGTGCCAGCAGCCAAGAACAGGATTACGAGCAGTACTTC
. TRBJ2-1 TRBV24-1 many CATSDTTRAVDEQFF TGTGCCACCAGTGATACAACCCGGGCCGTCGATGAGCAGTTCTTC
TRBD1 TRBJ2-2 TRBV20-1 few CSARANRGRTGELFF TGCAGTGCTAGAGCCAACAGGGGAAGGACCGGGGAGCTGTTTTTT
TRBD1 TRBJ2-5 TRBV5-1 few CASSLGTGKETQYF TGCGCCAGCAGCTTGGGGACAGGTAAAGAGACCCAGTACTTC
. TRBJ1-5 TRBV20-1 few CSASVSRAPNSNQPQHF TGCAGTGCTAGCGTGTCCCGGGCCCCCAATAGCAATCAGCCCCAGCATTTT
. TRBJ2-7 TRBV29-1 many CSVESGGHLLGSPYEQYF TGCAGCGTTGAGTCGGGGGGACACCTCTTAGGAAGCCCCTACGAGCAGTACTTC
TRBD1 TRBJ1-1 TRBV3-1 few CASSQVGQGATEAFF TGTGCCAGCAGCCAAGTGGGCCAGGGGGCCACTGAAGCTTTCTTT